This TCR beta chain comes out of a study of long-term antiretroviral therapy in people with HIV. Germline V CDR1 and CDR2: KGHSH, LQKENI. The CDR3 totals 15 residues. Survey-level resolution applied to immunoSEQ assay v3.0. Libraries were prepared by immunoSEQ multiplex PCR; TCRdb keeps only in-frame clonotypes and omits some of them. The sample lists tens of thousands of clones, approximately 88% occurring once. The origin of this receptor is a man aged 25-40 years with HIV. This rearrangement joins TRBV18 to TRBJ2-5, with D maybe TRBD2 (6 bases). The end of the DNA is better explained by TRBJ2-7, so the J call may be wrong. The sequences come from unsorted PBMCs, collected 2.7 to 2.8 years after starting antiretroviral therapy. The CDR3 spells CASSLGKGREYEQYF. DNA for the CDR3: TGTGCCAGCTCCCTCGGAAAGGGGCGGGAATACGAGCAGTACTTC.